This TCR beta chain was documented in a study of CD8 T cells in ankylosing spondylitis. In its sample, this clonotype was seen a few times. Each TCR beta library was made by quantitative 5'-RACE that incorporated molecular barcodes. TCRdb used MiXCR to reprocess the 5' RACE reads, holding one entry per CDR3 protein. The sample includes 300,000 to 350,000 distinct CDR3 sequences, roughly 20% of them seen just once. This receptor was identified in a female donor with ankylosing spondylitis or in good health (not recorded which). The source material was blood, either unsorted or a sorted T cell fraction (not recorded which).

The CDR3 protein is CASSYRGRGADTQYF. The CDR3 region has the DNA TGTGCCAGCAGTTACCGCGGGAGAGGCGCAGATACGCAGTATTTT. This sequence joins TRBV6-5 and TRBJ2-3; TRBD2 agrees at 7 bases. V was clipped by 2 bases and J by 4 bases; unmatched bases: 6. The germline gives CDR1 MNHEY, CDR2 SVGAGI. CDR3 size: 15 residues.